These 15 T cell receptor beta chains came from one sample sequenced in a study of coeliac disease (dated 2022 in TCRdb). The library relied on the immunoSEQ multiplex PCR assay. TCRdb provides this immuneACCESS table in a form limited to in-frame rearrangements. Some clones are lacking; in checked studies, under half of them reflect an unresolved V gene, and why the rest are absent is not known. Counted in this sample were fewer than 6,500 clones; around 68% of them appeared once. Together, the top ten hold roughly 9.2% of the sample. Sequencing was performed on lymphocytes from the gut lamina propria. Sample cell subset or site, as interpreted from the label and publication: lamina propria cell (LPC) fraction of small intestinal biopsy. The receptors were gathered from a man aged 65-85 years with active celiac disease.

The chain links TRBV9 to TRBJ2-7; 7 nucleotides line up with TRBD1. The V gene end was trimmed by 0 bases and the J gene end by 5 bases; junction bases not matched to a gene: 8. There are 15 residues in the CDR3. Germline CDR1 and CDR2: SGDLS and YYNGEE. CDR3 protein: CASSVDLTGIHEQYF. The CDR3 coding sequence is TGTGCCAGCAGCGTAGACCTGACAGGGATCCACGAGCAGTACTTC.

This chain joins TRBV6-5 and TRBJ2-5; no definite D call. CDR1 is MNHEY and CDR2 is SVGAGI in the germline V gene. This CDR3 has 11 residues. Trimming took 3 bases from V and 5 from J, leaving 4 bases between them. This CDR3 is CASSYLETQYF. CDR3 DNA sequence: TGTGCCAGCAGTTATCTCGAGACCCAGTACTTC.

This clone was seen a few times. This CDR3 is CASSEGQTFGEQYF. DNA for the CDR3: TGTGCCAGCAGTGAGGGACAGACTTTTGGCGAGCAGTACTTC. The gene calls are TRBV6-1 and TRBJ2-7, with TRBD1 identical over 7 bases. Germline V gives CDR1 MNHNS, CDR2 SASEGT. Trimming at V came to 3 bases and at J to 6 bases, leaving 8 bases not matched to a gene. This CDR3 has 14 amino acids.

The chain has TRBV7-9 and TRBJ2-1, with D possibly TRBD1 on 5 matching bases. The germline V and J ends were trimmed by 8 bases and 8 bases, with 16 bases remaining between them. Germline loops: CDR1 SEHNR, CDR2 FQNEAQ (reference sequence). The CDR3 runs 13 residues. CDR3 sequence reads: CASSGPGNYEQFF. CDR3 bases: TGTGCCAGCTCGGGTCCAGGGAACTATGAGCAGTTCTTC.

The chain joins TRBV27 to TRBJ2-5; 7 positions agree with TRBD1. In germline, CDR1 is MNHEY, CDR2 SMNVEV (reference sequence). The CDR3 is 14 amino acids. V shed 1 base and J 5 bases; nucleotides not matched to a gene: 4. The CDR3 DNA is TGTGCCAGCAGTTTATGGCAGGGGGATGAGACCCAGTACTTC. Translating gives CASSLWQGDETQYF.

J is TRBJ2-2 and V is TRBV6-6; TRBD1 agrees at 8 bases. The germline gives CDR1 MNHNY, CDR2 SVGAGI (reference sequence). V lost 4 bases to trimming and J lost 0 bases; unmatched junction nucleotides: 1. The CDR3 totals 15 residues. The CDR3 sequence is CASSLQGANTGELFF. CDR3 nucleotide sequence: TGTGCCAGCAGTTTACAGGGGGCGAACACCGGGGAGCTGTTTTTT.

V gene TRBV27 combines with J gene TRBJ2-7, with D perhaps matching TRBD2 (6 bases). The germline V gene encodes CDR1 MNHEY and CDR2 SMNVEV (reference sequence). The CDR3 contains 13 residues. V lost 7 bases to trimming and J lost 4 bases, with 14 bases between them. DNA of the CDR3: TGTGCCAGCATGGTCGGGAGCGGGTACGAGCAGTACTTC. It is translated as CASMVGSGYEQYF.

The chain carries TRBV19 and TRBJ2-3; 9 bases fit TRBD2. This CDR3 contains 15 residues. V trimming: 9 bases; J trimming: 1 base; junction bases outside the gene matches: 8. Germline V gene data show CDR1 as LNHDA and CDR2 as SQIVND (reference sequence). CDR3: CASSDRTSGTDTQYF. The CDR3 nucleotides are TGTGCCAGCTCCGACCGGACTAGCGGCACAGATACGCAGTATTTT.

The V and J genes are TRBV28 and TRBJ2-3; 8 bases map to TRBD1. V shed 3 bases, J shed 2 bases, and the junction held 4 bases outside the gene matches. Per germline, CDR1 MDHEN and CDR2 SYDVKM. The CDR3 is made up of 15 amino acids. Written as DNA, the CDR3 is TGTGCCAGCAGTTTCTGGGGACAGGTCACAGATACGCAGTATTTT. Translating it yields CASSFWGQVTDTQYF.

This chain uses TRBV11-2 with TRBJ2-6; D unresolved. CDR1 is SGHAT and CDR2 is FQNNGV in the germline V gene. The CDR3 sequence is 16 residues long. V dropped 0 bases and J dropped 0 bases, with 6 bases sitting between them. The CDR3 loop reads CASSLERYSGANVLTF. CDR3 in DNA: TGTGCCAGCAGCTTAGAGAGGTACTCTGGGGCCAACGTCCTGACTTTC. The complete variable domain, with remaining parts taken from reference TRBV11-2 and TRBJ2-6, reads EAGVAQSPRYKIIEKRQSVAFWCNPISGHATLYWYQQILGQGPKLLIQFQNNGVVDDSQLPKDRFSAERLKGVDSTLKIQPAKLEDSAVYLCASSLERYSGANVLTFGAGSRLTVL.

The chain employs TRBV9 and TRBJ2-2; D not certain. Trimming shortened V by 0 bases and J by 3 bases, and 18 bases separated the two germline ends. CDR1 is SGDLS and CDR2 is YYNGEE in the germline V gene. The CDR3 has 18 residues. In DNA form, the CDR3 reads TGTGCCAGCAGCGTAGTTCCTGGCACGGAGTGGTACACCGGGGAGCTGTTTTTT. Translation gives CASSVVPGTEWYTGELFF.

The V gene is TRBV18, the J gene TRBJ1-2, with D possibly matching TRBD1 (6 bases). Germline V gives CDR1 KGHSH, CDR2 LQKENI. The CDR3 covers 16 residues. V was shortened by 3 bases and J by 4 bases, with 18 bases between the two germline ends. CDR3 amino acids: CASSPRDRTSPYGYTF. CDR3 bases: TGTGCCAGCTCACCGAGAGACAGGACGTCCCCCTATGGCTACACCTTC.

This rearrangement joins TRBV5-1 to TRBJ2-2; tentative D call: TRBD1 (6 bases). The germline V and J ends were trimmed by 4 bases and 5 bases, with 9 bases remaining between them. The germline gives CDR1 SGHRS, CDR2 YFSETQ. CDR3 length equals 13 residues. As DNA, the CDR3 is TGCGCCAGCAGCAGAACAGGGACCGGGGAGCTGTTTTTT. It codes for CASSRTGTGELFF. Based on the CDR3 plus reference TRBV5-1 and TRBJ2-2, the full variable domain is KAGVTQTPRYLIKTRGQQVTLSCSPISGHRSVSWYQQTPGQGLQFLFEYFSETQRNKGNFPGRFSGRQFSNSRSEMNVSTLELGDSALYLCASSRTGTGELFFGEGSRLTVL.

This chain connects TRBV5-1 to TRBJ2-3, with TRBD2 matching over 7 bases. The CDR3 is 14 residues long. The trim removed 0 bases at V and 6 bases at J, leaving 4 bases unmatched. Germline-derived CDR1 and CDR2 are SGHRS and YFSETQ. DNA for the CDR3: TGCGCCAGCAGCTTGGGCGCGGGAGCGGATACGCAGTATTTT. Translating gives CASSLGAGADTQYF.

This chain connects TRBV19 to TRBJ1-5; TRBD1 matches at 9 bases. The CDR3 runs 19 residues. The junction had 13 bases not matched to a gene; V was cut back by 4 bases and J by 0 bases. Germline V lookup: CDR1 LNHDA, CDR2 SQIVND (reference sequence). The CDR3 protein is CASSRGGTGWLYSNQPQHF. CDR3 DNA: TGTGCCAGTAGTAGGGGGGGGACAGGGTGGTTATATAGCAATCAGCCCCAGCATTTT.